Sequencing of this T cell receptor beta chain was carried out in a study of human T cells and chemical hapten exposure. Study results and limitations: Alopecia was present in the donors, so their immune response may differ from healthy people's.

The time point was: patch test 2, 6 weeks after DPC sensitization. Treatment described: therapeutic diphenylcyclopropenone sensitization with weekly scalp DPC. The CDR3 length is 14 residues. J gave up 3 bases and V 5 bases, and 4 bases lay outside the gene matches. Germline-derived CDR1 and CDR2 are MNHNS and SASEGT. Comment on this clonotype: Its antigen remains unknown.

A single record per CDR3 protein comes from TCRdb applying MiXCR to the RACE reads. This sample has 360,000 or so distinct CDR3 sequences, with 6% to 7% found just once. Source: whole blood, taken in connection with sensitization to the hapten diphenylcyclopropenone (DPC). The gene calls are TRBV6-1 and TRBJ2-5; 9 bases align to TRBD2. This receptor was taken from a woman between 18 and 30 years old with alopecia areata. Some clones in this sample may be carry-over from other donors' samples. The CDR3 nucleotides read TGTGCCAGCAGTTCTAGCGGGGAAAAAGAGACCCAGTACTTC. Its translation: CASSSSGEKETQYF.